A selection of T cell receptor beta chains follows, all from one sample in a study of shared clonotypes between healthy human individuals. Here immunoSEQ multiplex PCR was the method, and the copy in TCRdb shows in-frame clones only, minus some. The sample has hundreds of thousands of clones; less than 96% are singletons. Sequencing input: naive CD4+ T cells sorted from blood. The receptors originated from a woman aged 30 to 39 in good health. The conserved cysteine and the conserved F or W are not part of the CDR3 here.

J gene,V gene,CDR3 protein
TRBJ1-1,TRBV4-1,ASSREYGNTEAF
TRBJ2-1,TRBV5-1,ARGLGGERDNEQF
TRBJ1-1,TRBV7-6,ASSPTSSGTANTEAF
TRBJ2-7,TRBV28,ASSSSSGNSYEQY
TRBJ1-5,TRBV19,ASSIVSGLNQPQH
TRBJ1-2,TRBV5-1,ASSGAGTDLFYGYT
TRBJ1-2,TRBV14,ASSRGQGAWYGYT
TRBJ1-2,TRBV5-1,ASSPPVANYGYT
TRBJ2-2,TRBV5-1,ASSGGQGYYTGELF
TRBJ2-3,TRBV10-2,ASRPRTDTQY
TRBJ2-3,TRBV6-5,ASSYYGLAVTDTQY
-,TRBV28,ASSSPGPRYEQY
TRBJ1-2,TRBV6-1,ASSGQGAFGYGYT
TRBJ2-7,TRBV19,ASSPTLGSYEQY
TRBJ1-1,TRBV28,ATIKPLNTEAF
TRBJ1-5,TRBV4-2,ASSHHRNNQPQH
TRBJ1-2,TRBV2,ASSDSGTGYFGYT